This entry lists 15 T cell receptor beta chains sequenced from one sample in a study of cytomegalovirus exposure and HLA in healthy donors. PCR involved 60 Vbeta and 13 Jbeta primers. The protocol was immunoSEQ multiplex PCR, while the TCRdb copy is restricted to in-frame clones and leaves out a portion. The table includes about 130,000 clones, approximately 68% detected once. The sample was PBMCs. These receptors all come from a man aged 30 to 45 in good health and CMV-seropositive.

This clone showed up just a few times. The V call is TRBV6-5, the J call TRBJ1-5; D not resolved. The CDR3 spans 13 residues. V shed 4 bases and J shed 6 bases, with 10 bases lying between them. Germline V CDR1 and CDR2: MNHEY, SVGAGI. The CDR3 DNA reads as TGTGCCAGCAGTTTCGGAGCAGTTCAGCCCCAGCATTTT. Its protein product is CASSFGAVQPQHF.

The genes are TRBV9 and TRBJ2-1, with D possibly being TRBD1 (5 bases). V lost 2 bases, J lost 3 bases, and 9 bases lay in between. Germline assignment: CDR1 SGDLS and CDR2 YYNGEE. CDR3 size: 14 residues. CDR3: CASSVDSYYNEQFF. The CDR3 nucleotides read TGTGCCAGCAGCGTCGACAGTTACTACAATGAGCAGTTCTTC.

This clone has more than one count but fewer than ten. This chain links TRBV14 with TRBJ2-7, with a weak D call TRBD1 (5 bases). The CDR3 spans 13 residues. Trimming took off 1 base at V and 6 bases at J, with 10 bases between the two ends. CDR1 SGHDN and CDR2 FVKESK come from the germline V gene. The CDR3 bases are TGTGCCAGCAGCCAAGGGGGCTCCACCGAGCAGTACTTC. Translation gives CASSQGGSTEQYF. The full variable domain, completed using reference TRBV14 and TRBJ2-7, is EAGVTQFPSHSVIEKGQTVTLRCDPISGHDNLYWYRRVMGKEIKFLLHFVKESKQDESGMPNNRFLAERTGGTYSTLKVQPAELEDSGVYFCASSQGGSTEQYFGPGTRLTVT.

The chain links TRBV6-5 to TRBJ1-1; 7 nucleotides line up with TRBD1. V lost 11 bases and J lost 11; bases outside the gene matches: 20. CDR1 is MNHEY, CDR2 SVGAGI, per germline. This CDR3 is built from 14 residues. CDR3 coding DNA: TGTGCCGCAACCGGGACAGAAGGGTGGGAAAATGCTTTCTTT. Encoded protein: CAATGTEGWENAFF.

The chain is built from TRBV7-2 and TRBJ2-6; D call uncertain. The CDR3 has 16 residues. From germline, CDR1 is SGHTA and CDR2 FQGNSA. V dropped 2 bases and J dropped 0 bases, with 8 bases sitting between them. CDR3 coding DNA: TGTGCCAGCAGCTTATATGGGCACTCTGGGGCCAACGTCCTGACTTTC. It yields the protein CASSLYGHSGANVLTF.

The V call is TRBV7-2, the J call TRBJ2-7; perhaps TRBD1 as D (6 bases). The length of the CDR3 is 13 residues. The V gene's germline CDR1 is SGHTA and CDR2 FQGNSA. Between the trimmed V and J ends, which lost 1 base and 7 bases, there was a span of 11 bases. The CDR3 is CASSLGWGQEQYF. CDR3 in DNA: TGTGCCAGCAGCTTAGGCTGGGGACAAGAGCAGTACTTC. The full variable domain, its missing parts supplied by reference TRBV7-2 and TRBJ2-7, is GAGVSQSPSNKVTEKGKDVELRCDPISGHTALYWYRQSLGQGLEFLIYFQGNSAPDKSGLPSDRFSAERTGGSVSTLTIQRTQQEDSAVYLCASSLGWGQEQYFGPGTRLTVT.

In DNA, the CDR3 is TGTGCCAGCAGTGACAGGGGGCAGTCCTACGAGCAGTACTTC. Amino acids: CASSDRGQSYEQYF. The rearrangement joins TRBV6-1 to TRBJ2-7; 8 bases are a match to TRBD1. Unmatched junction bases numbered 2, after V lost 3 bases and J lost 1 base. Germline values: CDR1 MNHNS, CDR2 SASEGT. The CDR3 runs to 14 residues.

This chain's CDR3 is CASSFNPGQRTGELFF. CDR3 sequence (DNA): TGTGCCAGCAGTTTCAATCCCGGACAACGCACCGGGGAGCTGTTTTTT. This sequence joins TRBV27 and TRBJ2-2; D may be TRBD1 (5 bases). This CDR3 region has 16 residues. Germline CDR1 reads MNHEY; CDR2 reads SMNVEV (reference sequence). Trimming removed 3 bases from V and 4 bases from J, with 15 bases in between.

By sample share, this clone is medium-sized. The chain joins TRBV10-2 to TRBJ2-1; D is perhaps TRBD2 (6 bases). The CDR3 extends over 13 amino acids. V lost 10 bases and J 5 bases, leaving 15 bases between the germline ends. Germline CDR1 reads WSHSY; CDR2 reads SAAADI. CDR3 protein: CAIKGGIHNEQFF. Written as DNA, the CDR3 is TGCGCCATTAAGGGAGGTATCCACAATGAGCAGTTCTTC.

CDR3 sequence: CASSLGQGETEAFF. In DNA form, the CDR3 reads TGCGCCAGCAGCTTGGGGCAGGGGGAAACTGAAGCTTTCTTT. This sequence joins TRBV5-1 and TRBJ1-1, with TRBD1 identical over 7 bases. The trim removed 0 bases at V and 5 bases at J, leaving 4 bases unmatched. CDR1 and CDR2 (germline): SGHRS, YFSETQ. This CDR3 is 14 amino acids long.

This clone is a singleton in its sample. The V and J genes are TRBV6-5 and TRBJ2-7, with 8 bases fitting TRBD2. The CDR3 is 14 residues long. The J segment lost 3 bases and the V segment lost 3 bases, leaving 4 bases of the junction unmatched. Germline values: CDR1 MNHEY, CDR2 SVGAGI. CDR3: CASSYSGESYEQYF. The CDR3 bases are TGTGCCAGCAGTTATAGCGGGGAGAGCTACGAGCAGTACTTC.

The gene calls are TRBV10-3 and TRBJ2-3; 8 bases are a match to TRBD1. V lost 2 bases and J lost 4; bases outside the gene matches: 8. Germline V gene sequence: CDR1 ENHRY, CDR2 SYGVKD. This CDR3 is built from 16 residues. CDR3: CAISEPAGGSSDTQYF. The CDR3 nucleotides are TGTGCCATCAGTGAGCCGGCAGGGGGCTCGTCAGATACGCAGTATTTT.

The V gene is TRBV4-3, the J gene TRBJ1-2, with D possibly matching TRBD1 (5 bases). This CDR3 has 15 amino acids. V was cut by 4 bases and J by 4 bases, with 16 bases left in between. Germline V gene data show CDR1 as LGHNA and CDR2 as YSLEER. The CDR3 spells CASSLWNSGFYGYTF. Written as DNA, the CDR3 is TGCGCCAGCAGCCTCTGGAACTCAGGGTTCTATGGCTACACCTTC.

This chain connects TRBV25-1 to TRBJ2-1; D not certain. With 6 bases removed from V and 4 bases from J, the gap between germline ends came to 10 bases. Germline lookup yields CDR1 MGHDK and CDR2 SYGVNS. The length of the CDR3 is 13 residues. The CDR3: CASSERSYNEQFF. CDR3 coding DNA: TGTGCCAGCAGCGAGAGATCGTACAATGAGCAGTTCTTC.

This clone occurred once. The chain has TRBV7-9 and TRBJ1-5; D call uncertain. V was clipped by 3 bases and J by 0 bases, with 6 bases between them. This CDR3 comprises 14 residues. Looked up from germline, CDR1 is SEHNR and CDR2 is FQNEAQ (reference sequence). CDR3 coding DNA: TGTGCCAGCAGCTTGGGCAATAGCAATCAGCCCCAGCATTTT. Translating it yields CASSLGNSNQPQHF.